The subject of this entry is one TCR beta chain. These data are taken from a study of blood T cell repertoires in COVID-19. Study details: Both acute and convalescent COVID-19 samples were obtained from the United States, Italy and Spain. In each case, the material was cDNA or gDNA derived from T cells, B-cell-depleted T cells, or PBMCs.

Original data processing: Amplification from reference gene primers served as the basis for estimated nucleated cell counts. The method was immunoSEQ multiplex PCR; TCRdb's version includes in-frame clones alone and lacks a portion of them. Clone size and the V and J calls come from that table; the DNA yielded D and trimming. The sample has 200,000 to 300,000 clones, about nine tenths seen once. This CDR3 has 14 amino acids. Trimming stripped 0 bases from V and 2 bases from J, with 8 bases between. The clonotype comes from a man aged 55 to 69 with acute or convalescent COVID-19. The chain has TRBV23-1 and TRBJ2-7; D remains ambiguous. TRBV23-1 is an open reading frame whose function is uncertain. Sequencing was done on a sample of peripheral blood. The CDR3: CASSQSPQTYEQYF. Here the CDR3 DNA reads TGCGCCAGCAGTCAATCCCCACAAACCTACGAGCAGTACTTC.